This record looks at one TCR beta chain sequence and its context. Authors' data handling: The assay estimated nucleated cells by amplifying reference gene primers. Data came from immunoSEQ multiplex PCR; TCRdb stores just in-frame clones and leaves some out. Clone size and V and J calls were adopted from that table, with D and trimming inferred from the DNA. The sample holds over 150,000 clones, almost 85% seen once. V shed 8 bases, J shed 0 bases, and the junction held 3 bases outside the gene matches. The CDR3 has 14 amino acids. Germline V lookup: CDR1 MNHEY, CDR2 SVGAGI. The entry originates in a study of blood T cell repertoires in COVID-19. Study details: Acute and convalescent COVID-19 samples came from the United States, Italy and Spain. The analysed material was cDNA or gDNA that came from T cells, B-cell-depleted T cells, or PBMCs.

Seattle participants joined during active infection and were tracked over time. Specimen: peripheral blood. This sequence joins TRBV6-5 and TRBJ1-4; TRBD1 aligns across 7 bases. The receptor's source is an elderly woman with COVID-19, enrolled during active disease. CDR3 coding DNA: TGTGCCAGCGACAGGGCTGCAACTAATGAAAAACTGTTTTTT. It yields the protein CASDRAATNEKLFF.